The entry below describes one T cell receptor (beta chain). Trimming at V came to 5 bases and at J to 2 bases, leaving 3 bases not matched to a gene. CDR1 and CDR2 (germline): MNHEY, SVGAGI. The CDR3 is 14 residues long. This entry comes from a study of radiotherapy plus CTLA-4 blockade in lung cancer. The assay was immunoSEQ multiplex PCR, and TCRdb's table has in-frame clones only and misses some. In the table there are under 100,000 clones, around 83% of which are singletons. This TCR came from a human donor with non-small cell lung cancer that progressed on radiotherapy plus ipilimumab. Sequencing used peripheral blood, obtained from a patient treated with radiotherapy plus ipilimumab. The genes are TRBV6-5 and TRBJ1-1; TRBD1 agrees at 9 bases. CDR3 sequence: CASSTTGGNTEAFF. In nucleotides, the CDR3 is TGTGCCAGCAGTACCACAGGGGGCAACACTGAAGCTTTCTTT.